Listed here are 10 T cell receptor beta chains from one sample, sequenced in a study of cytotoxic CD8 clonotypes in ibrutinib-treated CLL (dated by TCRdb to the early 2020s). Library preparation was by the immunoSEQ multiplex PCR assay. This is the immuneACCESS table as TCRdb keeps it, with only in-frame sequences that have V and J called. A part of the clones is gone; compared with another copy, unresolved V genes explain less than half, and the rest is unexplained. For this sample there are 330,000 or so clones; about 64% appear just once. The ten largest clonotypes hold approximately 6% of the sample. The source was PBMCs, collected after 36 months of ibrutinib treatment. Receptors were obtained from a human donor with chronic lymphocytic leukemia.

The sample holds one count of this clone. The V call is TRBV12-5, the J call TRBJ2-7; 10 bases line up with TRBD1. The germline V gene has CDR1 LGHNT and CDR2 FRNRAP. This CDR3 has 18 amino acids. Losses at the gene ends were 4 bases for V and 2 bases for J; bases not matched to a gene: 14. CDR3 in amino acids: CASGSNLYRDRGTYEQYF. CDR3 DNA: TGTGCTAGTGGTTCTAACCTCTACCGGGACAGGGGTACCTACGAGCAGTACTTC.

This clone was seen more than once but under ten times. The chain combines TRBV7-9 with TRBJ1-3; unclear D gene. Trimming shortened V by 5 bases and J by 3 bases, and 14 bases separated the two germline ends. The length of the CDR3 is 15 residues. Germline assignment: CDR1 SEHNR and CDR2 FQNEAQ (reference sequence). In DNA form, the CDR3 reads TGTGCCAGCAGCGGTGTGGGGAATCGTGGAAACACCATATATTTT. Translated: CASSGVGNRGNTIYF.

This clone was detected only a few times. The rearrangement links TRBV18 to TRBJ1-5, with TRBD1 matching over 7 bases. This CDR3 contains 14 residues. Germline CDR1 reads KGHSH; CDR2 reads LQKENI. J was trimmed by 6 bases and V by 6 bases; bases with no gene match: 8. The CDR3 bases are TGTGCCAGCTCCACCACGAGGGGGCCTCAGCCCCAGCATTTT. Translating it yields CASSTTRGPQPQHF.

The chain combines TRBV6-1 with TRBJ2-7; D remains unclear. The CDR3 has 13 residues. V shed 4 bases and J shed 3 bases, with 10 bases lying between them. The germline gives CDR1 MNHNS, CDR2 SASEGT. This chain's CDR3 is CASSVGQFYEQYF. Written as DNA, the CDR3 is TGTGCCAGCAGTGTAGGGCAGTTCTACGAGCAGTACTTC.

A single count supports this clone. The chain carries TRBV6-6 and TRBJ1-6; D remains ambiguous. The CDR3 extends over 16 amino acids. CDR1 MNHNY and CDR2 SVGAGI come from the germline V gene (reference sequence). The ends were cut back, 6 bases at V and 1 base at J, with 13 bases in the middle. The CDR3 spells CASSRQLRSYNSPLHF. Here the CDR3 DNA reads TGTGCCAGCAGCCGCCAATTAAGGTCCTATAATTCACCCCTCCACTTT.

The V gene is TRBV28, the J gene TRBJ2-1; no firm D call. The V gene's germline CDR1 is MDHEN and CDR2 SYDVKM. CDR3 length equals 15 residues. Deletions cut 5 bases from V and 2 bases from J, with 13 bases between. This CDR3 reads CASSPRTTAYNEQFF. The CDR3 nucleotides read TGTGCCAGCAGTCCGCGTACAACCGCCTACAATGAGCAGTTCTTC. Variable domain in full (rest from reference TRBV28 and TRBJ2-1): DVKVTQSSRYLVKRTGEKVFLECVQDMDHENMFWYRQDPGLGLRLIYFSYDVKMKEKGDIPEGYSVSREKKERFSLILESASTNQTSMYLCASSPRTTAYNEQFFGPGTRLTVL.

The rearrangement uses TRBV7-2 and TRBJ1-2; a possible D gene is TRBD1 (6 bases). Germline CDR1 reads SGHTA; CDR2 reads FQGNSA. Trimming removed 4 bases from V and 4 bases from J, with 28 bases in between. The CDR3 extends over 19 amino acids. The CDR3 sequence: CASSSPRRYRAGSSYGYTF. CDR3 bases: TGTGCCAGCAGCTCCCCTAGGAGGTACAGGGCGGGTTCTAGCTATGGCTACACCTTC.

The chain recombines TRBV28 with TRBJ2-7; 10 positions match TRBD2. Germline trimming cut 3 bases from V and 2 bases from J; bases unmatched to any gene: 4. The CDR3 is 15 amino acids. From germline, CDR1 is MDHEN and CDR2 SYDVKM. The CDR3 DNA reads as TGTGCCAGCAGTTTTGTTACTAGCGGGACCTACGAGCAGTACTTC. Protein: CASSFVTSGTYEQYF.

This chain uses TRBV7-2 with TRBJ2-7, with 7 bases matching TRBD2. After removal of 7 bases from V and 2 bases from J, the junction contained 11 bases not matched to a gene. Germline lookup yields CDR1 SGHTA and CDR2 FQGNSA. The CDR3 length is 15 residues. CDR3 protein: CASTKGAGEAYEQYF. DNA for the CDR3: TGTGCCAGCACCAAAGGGGCGGGAGAGGCCTACGAGCAGTACTTC.

The chain combines TRBV5-1 with TRBJ1-2; a weak D match, TRBD1 (5 bases). Looked up from germline, CDR1 is SGHRS and CDR2 is YFSETQ. Between the trimmed V and J ends, which lost 0 bases and 6 bases, there was a span of 9 bases. The CDR3 covers 13 residues. CDR3 sequence reads: CASSLGRDHGYTF. CDR3 nucleotides: TGCGCCAGCAGCTTGGGCAGGGATCATGGCTACACCTTC.